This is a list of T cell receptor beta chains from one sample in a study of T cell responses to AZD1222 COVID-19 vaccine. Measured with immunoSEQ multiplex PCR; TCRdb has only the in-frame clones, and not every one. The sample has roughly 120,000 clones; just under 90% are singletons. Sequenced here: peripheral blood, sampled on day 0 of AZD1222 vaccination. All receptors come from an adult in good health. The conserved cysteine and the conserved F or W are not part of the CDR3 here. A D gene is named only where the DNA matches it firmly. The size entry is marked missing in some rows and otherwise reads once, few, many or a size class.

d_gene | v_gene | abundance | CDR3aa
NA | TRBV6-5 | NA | ASSYSGTTGELF
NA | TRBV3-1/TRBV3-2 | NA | ASSPDGRSYGYT
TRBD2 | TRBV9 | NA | ASSVDSGVTDTQY
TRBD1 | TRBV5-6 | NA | ASSWDRGYGYT
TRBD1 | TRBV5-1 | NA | ASSQGQGNYGYT
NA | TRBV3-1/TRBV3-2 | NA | ASSPLSSSYNSPLH
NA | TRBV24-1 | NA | ATSDGGSDEKLF
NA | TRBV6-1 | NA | ASSEDRAGAGYGYT
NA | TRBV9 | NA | ASSVARVDYGYT
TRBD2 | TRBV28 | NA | ASSRGTSGNYEQY
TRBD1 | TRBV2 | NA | ASPSGQRNSPLH
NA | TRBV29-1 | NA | SVVGQESGNTIY
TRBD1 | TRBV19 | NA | ASRAGGLSGDTQY
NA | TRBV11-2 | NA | ASSSVLGALPYNEQF
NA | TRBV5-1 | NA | ASSLMVNTEAF
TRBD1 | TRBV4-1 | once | ASSQAPGQGYSDTQY
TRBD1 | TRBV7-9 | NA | ASSGTVNTEAF
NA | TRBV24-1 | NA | ATSPGPSTDTQY
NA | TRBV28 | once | ASAGQPLRNYEQY
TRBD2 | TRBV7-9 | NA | ASSLGTSGYNEQF
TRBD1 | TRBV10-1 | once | ASSADRAGTAKNIQY
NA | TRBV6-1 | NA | ASSDLKVINEQF
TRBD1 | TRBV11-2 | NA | ASRQTGGMNTEAF
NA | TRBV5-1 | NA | ASSFTGGTLSGNTIY
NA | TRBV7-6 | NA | ASSLGMVGQTHGYT
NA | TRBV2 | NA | ASDATDGLGTGELF
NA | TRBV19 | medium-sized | ASGRLTEAF
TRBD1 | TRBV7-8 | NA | ASSLGQGPGNTIY
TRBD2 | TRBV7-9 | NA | ASSWKPGLAGGQETQY
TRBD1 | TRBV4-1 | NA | ASSPTGGNQPQH
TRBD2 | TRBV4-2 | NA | ASSHLRGGLAGGPEETQY
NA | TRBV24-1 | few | ATRATEIGELF
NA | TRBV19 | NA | ASSIDRVDNQPQH
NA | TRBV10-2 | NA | AISAGHTDTQY
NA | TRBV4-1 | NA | ASSPLDAVSSYNEQF
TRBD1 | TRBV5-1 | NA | ASSVQGAGEAF
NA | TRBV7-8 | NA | ASQGGTPYEQY
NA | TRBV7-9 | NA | ASSLAAGWSYNEQF
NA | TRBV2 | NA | ASNVQSSYEQY
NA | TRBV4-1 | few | ASSPLTGAVVEAF
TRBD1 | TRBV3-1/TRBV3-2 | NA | ASRTPGGTEAF
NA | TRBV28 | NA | ASSPRVRANEKLF
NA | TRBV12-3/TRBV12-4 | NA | ASSLSASYEQY
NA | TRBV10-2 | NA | ASSESGAGEQY
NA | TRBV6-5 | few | ASSYGGEAF
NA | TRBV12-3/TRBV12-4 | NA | ASTPGNSYGYT
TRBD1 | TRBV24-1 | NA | ATSDRSRAGTGPNEQF
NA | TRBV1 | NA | TSSRRDRGLNEQF
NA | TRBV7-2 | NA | ASSVSGGGVVTQY
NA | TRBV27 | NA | ASSLNGAGGTGELF
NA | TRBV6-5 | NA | ASTRYLTEGEKLF
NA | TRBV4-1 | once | ASSQPGAAVNTEAF
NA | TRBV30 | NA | AWLQRPNEKLF
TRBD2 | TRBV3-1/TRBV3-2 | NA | ASSPGLVRADEQF
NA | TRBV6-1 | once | ASSSGSAGNTIY